Shown below are 22 T cell receptor beta chains from a single sample sequenced in a study of T-cell memory formation after mild COVID-19. TCRdb reprocessed the 5' RACE reads with MiXCR, giving one entry per CDR3 protein. The table records fewer than 350,000 distinct CDR3 sequences, less than 9.5% of them present only once. Sample: PBMCs or a T cell subset sorted from them (not recorded which). The receptors were gathered from a young man who had mild COVID-19 (a few samples of this study predate the infection). Cell type and time point are not known.

This clonotype has just a few counts. This rearrangement joins TRBV7-9 to TRBJ1-1; D is perhaps TRBD1 (5 bases). CDR3 length: 14 residues. Trimming left V 4 bases short and J 3 bases short, with 12 bases between. Germline V lookup: CDR1 SEHNR, CDR2 FQNEAQ (reference sequence). The CDR3 DNA reads TGTGCCAGCAGCTCCATGGGGGTGGACACTGAAGCTTTCTTT. Amino acids: CASSSMGVDTEAFF.

This rearrangement joins TRBV9 to TRBJ2-1; no clear D. Germline CDR1 SGDLS, CDR2 YYNGEE. V was shortened by 4 bases and J by 0 bases, with 11 bases between the two germline ends. This CDR3 region has 15 residues. CDR3 DNA sequence: TGTGCCAGCAGCCGATTCATGAGCTCCTACAATGAGCAGTTCTTC. As protein: CASSRFMSSYNEQFF.

The table lists this clonotype with a few counts. V gene TRBV20-1 combines with J gene TRBJ2-3; D remains ambiguous. Per the germline V gene, CDR1 is DFQATT and CDR2 is SNEGSKA (reference sequence). This CDR3 region has 13 residues. V lost 3 bases, J lost 3 bases, and 10 bases lay in between. The CDR3 region is CSARISGTDTQYF. The CDR3 DNA is TGCAGTGCTAGGATTAGTGGGACAGATACGCAGTATTTT.

This clonotype appeared a few times. V is TRBV18 and J is TRBJ2-3, with D possibly TRBD2 on 5 matching bases. Germline V gene lookup returns CDR1 KGHSH and CDR2 LQKENI. The CDR3 is made up of 14 amino acids. Trimming shortened V by 0 bases and J by 2 bases, and 6 bases separated the two germline ends. The CDR3 DNA is TGTGCCAGCTCACCACCGCTAGCCACAGATACGCAGTATTTT. This sequence encodes CASSPPLATDTQYF.

There are a few counts of this clonotype. This chain uses TRBV15 with TRBJ2-1; D tentatively fits TRBD1 or TRBD2 (5 bases each). The germline V gene has CDR1 LNHNV and CDR2 YYDKDF (reference sequence). CDR3 length: 14 amino acids. V gave up 8 bases and J gave up 3 bases, with 14 bases separating them. CDR3 DNA sequence: TGTGCCACCGCCCGGTGGGGGAACTACAATGAGCAGTTCTTC. Residues: CATARWGNYNEQFF.

This clonotype was detected only a few times. The chain has TRBV6-5 and TRBJ2-1, with D uncertain. V lost 5 bases and J lost 8, with 13 bases in between. The CDR3 length is 13 residues. Germline V gene sequence: CDR1 MNHEY, CDR2 SVGAGI. The CDR3 spells CASSPSPGHEQFF. As DNA, the CDR3 is TGTGCCAGCAGTCCTTCCCCCGGCCATGAGCAGTTCTTC.

This clonotype was observed a handful of times. The J gene is TRBJ1-1, the V gene TRBV6-5; no firm D call. This CDR3 has 15 amino acids. The V end was cut by 2 bases, the J end by 10 bases, with 20 bases between. CDR1 is MNHEY and CDR2 is SVGAGI in the germline V gene. CDR3 sequence: CASSYAGNPSEGAFF. The CDR3, as DNA: TGTGCCAGCAGTTACGCTGGCAATCCGAGCGAAGGAGCTTTCTTT.

This clonotype turned up a few times. The chain has TRBV11-2 and TRBJ2-5, with 13 bases lining up with TRBD2. Germline V gene lookup returns CDR1 SGHAT and CDR2 FQNNGV. The CDR3 covers 16 residues. After removal of 5 bases from V and 5 bases from J, the junction contained 8 bases not matched to a gene. The CDR3 DNA reads TGTGCCAGCAGCCCAACTACTAGCGGGGGGGCGGAGACCCAGTACTTC. As protein: CASSPTTSGGAETQYF.

This clonotype was detected many times. V usage is TRBV11-2 and J usage is TRBJ2-4, with 8 bases aligning to TRBD2. CDR3 length equals 15 residues. After removal of 7 bases from V and 1 base from J, the junction contained 6 bases not matched to a gene. The germline gives CDR1 SGHAT, CDR2 FQNNGV. The CDR3 bases are TGTGCCAGCACTCCCGGGGGGGCGGCCAAAAACATTCAGTACTTC. Its protein is CASTPGGAAKNIQYF.

CDR3 protein: CSARQPGSYEQYV. As DNA, the CDR3 is TGCAGTGCTAGACAACCCGGTAGTTACGAGCAGTACGTC. V and J are TRBV20-1 and TRBJ2-7; D gene uncertain. Germline loops: CDR1 DFQATT, CDR2 SNEGSKA (reference sequence). V lost 2 bases, J lost 4 bases, and 12 bases lay in between. The CDR3 is 13 amino acids.

CDR3 region: CASSQLGTGGPEAFF. CDR3 nucleotide sequence: TGTGCCAGCAGCCAGTTAGGGACAGGGGGCCCTGAAGCTTTCTTT. This rearrangement joins TRBV3-1 to TRBJ1-1; 12 nucleotides match TRBD1. With 3 bases clipped from V and 6 bases from J, the junction kept 5 bases outside the gene matches. This CDR3 has 15 residues. CDR1 and CDR2 (germline): LGHDT, YNNKEL (reference sequence).

This clonotype was seen more than once but under ten times. V is TRBV4-2 and J is TRBJ1-2, with D possibly TRBD1 on 6 matching bases. Germline V gene lookup returns CDR1 LGHNA and CDR2 YNFKEQ. The V end lost 0 bases, the J end lost 6 bases, and 17 bases lay between the germline ends. This CDR3 contains 16 residues. CDR3 in amino acids: CASSQDSTGLYDGYTF. The CDR3, as DNA: TGTGCCAGCAGCCAAGATAGTACAGGGTTGTATGATGGCTACACCTTC.

The chain combines TRBV5-5 with TRBJ2-7; 10 bases are shared with TRBD2. With V trimmed by 6 bases and J by 0 bases, 6 bases remained unmatched. The CDR3 contains 15 residues. The germline V gene has CDR1 SGHKS and CDR2 YYEKEE (reference sequence). This CDR3 is CASKVRLAGSYEQYV. DNA of the CDR3: TGTGCCAGCAAGGTCCGACTAGCGGGCTCCTACGAGCAGTACGTC.

The sample holds many counts of this clonotype. The chain's CDR3 is CASSLKWAIMTSTDTQYF. The DNA of the CDR3 is TGTGCCAGCAGCTTAAAGTGGGCCATAATGACTAGCACAGATACGCAGTATTTT. The V gene is TRBV7-2, the J gene TRBJ2-3; D not resolved. The V end was cut by 2 bases, the J end by 0 bases, with 18 bases between. This CDR3 has 18 amino acids. CDR1 is SGHTA and CDR2 is FQGNSA in the germline V gene.

This clonotype was counted between two and nine times. The genes are TRBV11-2 and TRBJ2-1; 7 nucleotides align to TRBD2. Trimming cost V 1 base and J 3 bases; bases outside gene matches: 6. The germline V gene has CDR1 SGHAT and CDR2 FQNNGV. The CDR3 has 16 amino acids. The CDR3: CASSLAWGTNYNEQFF. CDR3 DNA sequence: TGTGCCAGCAGCTTAGCTTGGGGGACTAACTACAATGAGCAGTTCTTC.

This clonotype was picked up a small number of times. The chain links TRBV5-6 to TRBJ1-5; D unresolved. V gave up 2 bases and J gave up 8 bases, with 17 bases separating them. CDR1 is SGHDT and CDR2 is YYEEEE in the germline V gene. This CDR3 contains 15 residues. The CDR3 DNA reads as TGTGCCAGCAGCTTAATGGCCTCGGGTGGGAAGCCCCAGCATTTT. Translated: CASSLMASGGKPQHF.

Only a few counts were recorded for this clonotype. The CDR3 protein is CASSDGTATNYGYTF. CDR3 nucleotides: TGTGCCAGCTCAGATGGGACGGCGACGAACTATGGCTACACCTTC. V and J are TRBV18 and TRBJ1-2; tentative D call: TRBD1 (5 bases). Trimming pared 5 bases from V and 2 bases from J, leaving 15 bases between. CDR3 length: 15 amino acids. The germline gives CDR1 KGHSH, CDR2 LQKENI. Variable domain in full (rest from reference TRBV18 and TRBJ1-2): NAGVMQNPRHLVRRRGQEARLRCSPMKGHSHVYWYRQLPEEGLKFMVYLQKENIIDESGMPKERFSAEFPKEGPSILRIQQVVRGDSAAYFCASSDGTATNYGYTFGSGTRLTVV.

The chain joins TRBV5-1 to TRBJ2-2; TRBD1 aligns across 7 bases. This CDR3 region has 15 residues. V was clipped by 4 bases and J by 4 bases; unmatched bases: 7. Germline-derived CDR1 and CDR2 are SGHRS and YFSETQ. DNA of the CDR3: TGCGCCAGCAGCCCTATGACAGGGTCCACCGGGGAGCTGTTTTTT. This gives the protein CASSPMTGSTGELFF. Using reference TRBV5-1 and TRBJ2-2 for the parts outside the CDR3, the full variable domain is KAGVTQTPRYLIKTRGQQVTLSCSPISGHRSVSWYQQTPGQGLQFLFEYFSETQRNKGNFPGRFSGRQFSNSRSEMNVSTLELGDSALYLCASSPMTGSTGELFFGEGSRLTVL.

The V and J genes are TRBV9 and TRBJ2-5; D gene uncertain. The CDR3 is 12 amino acids. V was cut by 0 bases and J by 10 bases, with 10 bases left in between. Per the germline V gene, CDR1 is SGDLS and CDR2 is YYNGEE. CDR3 protein: CASSVGGADQYF. In nucleotides, the CDR3 is TGTGCCAGCAGCGTAGGGGGTGCGGACCAGTACTTC.

This clonotype was detected a few times. This chain uses TRBV29-1 with TRBJ2-7, with D maybe TRBD1 (5 bases). The germline V and J ends were trimmed by 4 bases and 3 bases, with 10 bases remaining between them. The length of the CDR3 is 12 residues. Germline CDR1 is SQVTM and CDR2 is ANQGSEA. CDR3 protein: CSVAFQGYEQYF. The CDR3 DNA reads TGCAGCGTTGCCTTCCAGGGCTACGAGCAGTACTTC.

This chain uses TRBV4-3 with TRBJ2-1, with D perhaps assigned TRBD1 or TRBD2 (5 bases each). The ends were cut back, 1 base at V and 7 bases at J, with 14 bases in the middle. The germline CDR1 and CDR2 sequences are LGHNA and YSLEER. The CDR3 runs 15 residues. The CDR3: CASSQGWQGGNEQFF. In DNA, the CDR3 is TGCGCCAGCAGCCAAGGATGGCAGGGCGGGAATGAGCAGTTCTTC.

This chain's CDR3 is CASNRLAGGPGGELFF. The DNA of the CDR3 is TGTGCCAGCAACCGACTAGCGGGGGGGCCCGGCGGGGAGCTGTTTTTT. The rearrangement joins TRBV7-9 to TRBJ2-2; TRBD2 matches 14 bases. Germline values: CDR1 SEHNR, CDR2 FQNEAQ (reference sequence). With V trimmed by 7 bases and J by 7 bases, 8 bases remained unmatched. The CDR3 runs to 16 residues.